The clone carrying this TCR beta chain was detected only once. The protocol was immunoSEQ multiplex PCR, while the TCRdb copy is restricted to in-frame clones and leaves out a portion. This sample has about 100,000 clones, with 88% found just once. The CDR3 contains 15 residues. Germline CDR1 reads KGHSH; CDR2 reads LQKENI. V was shortened by 1 base and J by 2 bases, with 11 bases between the two germline ends. This entry comes from a study of blood T cell repertoires in COVID-19. Background on the study: Sources were T cells, B-cell-depleted T cells, or PBMCs; the material itself was cDNA or gDNA.

The chain combines TRBV18 with TRBJ1-1; D ambiguous. What was sequenced was peripheral blood. This TCR was recovered from a woman aged 55-69 years with acute or convalescent COVID-19. Here the CDR3 reads CASSPRRTQNTEAFF. The CDR3 nucleotides read TGTGCCAGCTCACCACGGAGGACTCAAAACACTGAAGCTTTCTTT.